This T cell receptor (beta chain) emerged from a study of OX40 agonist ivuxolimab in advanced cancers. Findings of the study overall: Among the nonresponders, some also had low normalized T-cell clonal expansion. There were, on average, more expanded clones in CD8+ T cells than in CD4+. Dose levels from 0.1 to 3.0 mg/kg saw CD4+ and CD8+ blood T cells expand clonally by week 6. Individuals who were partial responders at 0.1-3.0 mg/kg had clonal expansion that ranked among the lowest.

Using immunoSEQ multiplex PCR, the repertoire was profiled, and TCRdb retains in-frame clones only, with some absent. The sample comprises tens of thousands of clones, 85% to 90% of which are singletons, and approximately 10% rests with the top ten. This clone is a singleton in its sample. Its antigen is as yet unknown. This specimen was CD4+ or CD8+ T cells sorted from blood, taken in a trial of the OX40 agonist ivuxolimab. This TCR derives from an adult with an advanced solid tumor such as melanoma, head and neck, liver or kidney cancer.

DNA of the CDR3: TGCGCCAGCAGCCAAGAGGGAGTTAGTAGCACAGATACGCAGTATTTT. Translating gives CASSQEGVSSTDTQYF. This rearrangement joins TRBV4-1 to TRBJ2-3; possible D gene TRBD2, 5 bases. CDR3 size: 16 residues. Between the trimmed V and J ends, which lost 0 bases and 0 bases, there was a span of 10 bases. CDR1 and CDR2 from the germline V gene are MGHRA and YSYEKL.